A single sample gave rise to the 25 T cell receptor beta chains below, sequenced in a study of cytomegalovirus exposure and HLA in healthy donors. The PCR ran on 60 Vbeta and 13 Jbeta primers. Assay: immunoSEQ multiplex PCR; the TCRdb copy retains only in-frame clones and omits some. Here the sample spans under 200,000 clones, 75% to 90% being singletons. Sequences were obtained from PBMCs. The receptors derive from a woman aged 18-29 years in good health and CMV-seronegative.

The chain joins TRBV5-4 to TRBJ1-3, with D unclear. This CDR3 has 16 amino acids. The V gene lost 4 bases and the J gene lost 0 bases, with 14 bases spanning the gap. Germline assignment: CDR1 SGHNT and CDR2 YYREEE (reference sequence). CDR3 nucleotides: TGTGCCAGCAGCCTTAACCCCGGGTTCTCTGGAAACACCATATATTTT. Its protein is CASSLNPGFSGNTIYF.

This clone was recorded a few times. J is TRBJ2-3 and V is TRBV5-1, with 11 bases aligning to TRBD2. The CDR3 loop spans 17 amino acids. Trimming removed 0 bases from V and 1 base from J; junction bases left unmatched: 4. Per the germline V gene, CDR1 is SGHRS and CDR2 is YFSETQ. This chain's CDR3 is CASSLGTSGLGTDTQYF. CDR3 bases: TGCGCCAGCAGCTTGGGGACTAGCGGGCTGGGCACAGATACGCAGTATTTT.

This clone was seen only a few times. The J gene is TRBJ2-5, the V gene TRBV28, with D perhaps matching TRBD2 (6 bases). The CDR3 runs 15 residues. Germline V gives CDR1 MDHEN, CDR2 SYDVKM. V dropped 5 bases and J dropped 5 bases, with 18 bases sitting between them. This CDR3 is CASSRIVRGGETQYF. The CDR3 nucleotides read TGTGCCAGCAGTCGAATAGTGCGGGGCGGGGAGACCCAGTACTTC.

The chain couples TRBV9 to TRBJ1-5; TRBD1 is a possible D gene (5 bases). The CDR3 covers 15 residues. Germline lookup yields CDR1 SGDLS and CDR2 YYNGEE. Trimming removed 5 bases at V and 2 bases at J, with 14 bases between. CDR3 sequence reads: CASSGDSHGNQPQHF. The CDR3 DNA follows: TGTGCCAGCAGTGGGGACTCCCATGGCAATCAGCCCCAGCATTTT.

The J gene is TRBJ2-5, the V gene TRBV7-7; no clear D. The CDR3 runs 15 residues. Germline V CDR1 and CDR2: SSHAT, FNYEAQ (reference sequence). Trimming stripped 5 bases from V and 2 bases from J, with 15 bases between. CDR3 coding DNA: TGTGCCAGCAGCCCGGGTTCTGGCCCGCAAGAGACCCAGTACTTC. It specifies CASSPGSGPQETQYF.

The DNA for the CDR3 is TGTGCCTCGGGACAGGGGGTAAGGGGCAATCAGCCCCAGCATTTT. Amino acids: CASGQGVRGNQPQHF. The chain recombines TRBV19 with TRBJ1-5; 11 positions agree with TRBD1. Germline trimming cut 11 bases from V and 2 bases from J; bases unmatched to any gene: 8. The CDR3 is 15 residues long. CDR1 is LNHDA and CDR2 is SQIVND in the germline V gene (reference sequence).

The V and J genes are TRBV2 and TRBJ2-7; 9 bases align to TRBD1. Germline CDR1 is SNHLY and CDR2 is FYNNEI. V lost 5 bases to trimming and J lost 3 bases; unmatched junction nucleotides: 5. The length of the CDR3 is 14 residues. The CDR3 bases are TGTGCCAGCAGTCCGGGACAGGGCAACTACGAGCAGTACTTC. This translates into CASSPGQGNYEQYF.

This clone was seen a few times. J is TRBJ2-1 and V is TRBV30; D is possibly TRBD2 (5 bases). CDR3 length equals 13 residues. Deletions cut 4 bases from V and 9 bases from J, with 16 bases between. Per germline, CDR1 GTSNPN and CDR2 SVGIG (reference sequence). In nucleotides, the CDR3 is TGTGCCTGGAATTTAAGAGGGTTGGCTGAGCAGTTCTTC. It specifies CAWNLRGLAEQFF.

The V gene is TRBV28, the J gene TRBJ2-6; the D is unclear. The CDR3 is 15 amino acids. Per germline, CDR1 MDHEN and CDR2 SYDVKM. With 5 bases removed from V and 0 bases from J, the gap between germline ends came to 8 bases. CDR3 nucleotide sequence: TGTGCCAGCAGTCTCAGGCTCTCTGGGGCCAACGTCCTGACTTTC. It encodes CASSLRLSGANVLTF.

This chain joins TRBV7-9 and TRBJ2-5, with D hard to call. The assigned J gene may be wrong: the sequence end matches TRBJ2-7 better. CDR1 and CDR2 (germline): SEHNR, FQNEAQ (reference sequence). The CDR3 consists of 11 residues. Written as DNA, the CDR3 is TGTGCCAGCAGCGCACACTACGAGCAGTACTTC. This sequence encodes CASSAHYEQYF.

The rearrangement joins TRBV6-5 to TRBJ2-4; maybe TRBD1 (6 bases). With 5 bases removed from V and 6 bases from J, the gap between germline ends came to 14 bases. Germline CDR1 MNHEY, CDR2 SVGAGI. The CDR3 totals 14 residues. The CDR3 DNA reads TGTGCCAGCAGTGACTGGGGCAGGGGAAACATTCAGTACTTC. Its translation is CASSDWGRGNIQYF.

The chain uses TRBV19 and TRBJ1-4; 9 nucleotides agree with TRBD1. The CDR3 is 17 residues long. V dropped 3 bases and J dropped 0; count of bases not matched to a gene: 5. Germline values: CDR1 LNHDA, CDR2 SQIVND (reference sequence). This CDR3 is CASSMWDRVATNEKLFF. The CDR3 DNA reads TGTGCCAGTAGTATGTGGGACAGGGTTGCAACTAATGAAAAACTGTTTTTT.

The chain employs TRBV19 and TRBJ2-1; 8 positions agree with TRBD1. Per the germline V gene, CDR1 is LNHDA and CDR2 is SQIVND (reference sequence). This CDR3 has 15 amino acids. V gave up 3 bases and J gave up 4 bases; unmatched junction bases: 5. The CDR3 here is CASSILGTGYNEQFF. The DNA of the CDR3 is TGTGCCAGTAGTATCTTGGGGACAGGTTACAATGAGCAGTTCTTC.

The count of this clone is one. The chain carries TRBV28 and TRBJ2-3; 8 nucleotides align to TRBD2. Germline CDR1 and CDR2: MDHEN and SYDVKM. Unmatched junction bases numbered 12, after V lost 8 bases and J lost 2 bases. This CDR3 has 16 residues. The CDR3 region is CASLDRTSLLTDTQYF. In nucleotides, the CDR3 is TGTGCCAGCCTCGATCGGACTAGCTTACTCACAGATACGCAGTATTTT.

This rearrangement joins TRBV4-1 to TRBJ2-1; TRBD1 might be the D (6 bases). V was shortened by 1 base and J by 9 bases, with 7 bases between the two germline ends. CDR1 and CDR2 (germline): MGHRA, YSYEKL. CDR3 length: 12 residues. CDR3 region: CASSQGGGEQFF. Here the CDR3 DNA reads TGCGCCAGCAGCCAAGGAGGGGGTGAGCAGTTCTTC.

The count of this clone is one. The J gene is TRBJ2-3, the V gene TRBV15, with D possibly matching TRBD1 (6 bases). The germline gives CDR1 LNHNV, CDR2 YYDKDF (reference sequence). Trimming removed 0 bases at V and 3 bases at J, with 13 bases between. This CDR3 comprises 16 residues. In DNA form, the CDR3 reads TGTGCCACCAGCAGAGATGGGGGCGTTTTTACAGATACGCAGTATTTT. It is translated as CATSRDGGVFTDTQYF.

The chain recombines TRBV28 with TRBJ1-1; 7 positions agree with TRBD1. V lost 5 bases to trimming and J lost 5 bases; unmatched junction nucleotides: 11. This CDR3 comprises 15 residues. Germline assignment: CDR1 MDHEN and CDR2 SYDVKM. The CDR3, as DNA: TGTGCCAGCAGTACACCACAGGGGAGTGTGACTGAAGCTTTCTTT. It codes for CASSTPQGSVTEAFF.

The CDR3 region is CAWRFGGTGELFF. DNA for the CDR3: TGTGCCTGGAGGTTCGGGGGGACCGGGGAGCTGTTTTTT. The rearrangement uses TRBV30 and TRBJ2-2; 7 nucleotides line up with TRBD2. This CDR3 is built from 13 residues. With V trimmed by 3 bases and J by 5 bases, 3 bases remained unmatched. Looked up from germline, CDR1 is GTSNPN and CDR2 is SVGIG (reference sequence).

This sequence joins TRBV9 and TRBJ1-2, with 10 bases that match TRBD1. CDR1 is SGDLS and CDR2 is YYNGEE in the germline V gene. The J segment lost 1 base and the V segment lost 2 bases, leaving 11 bases of the junction unmatched. The CDR3 extends over 18 amino acids. The CDR3 region is CASSVRDRGPTGNYGYTF. The CDR3 bases are TGTGCCAGCAGCGTGCGGGACAGGGGCCCCACGGGTAACTATGGCTACACCTTC. Filled out from reference TRBV9 and TRBJ1-2, the complete variable domain reads DSGVTQTPKHLITATGQRVTLRCSPRSGDLSVYWYQQSLDQGLQFLIQYYNGEERAKGNILERFSAQQFPDLHSELNLSSLELGDSALYFCASSVRDRGPTGNYGYTFGSGTRLTVV.

The J gene is TRBJ1-2, the V gene TRBV28; maybe TRBD1 (5 bases). The CDR3 covers 12 residues. Trimming took off 6 bases at V and 8 bases at J, with 13 bases between the two ends. CDR1 and CDR2 (germline): MDHEN, SYDVKM. The CDR3 bases are TGTGCCAGCAGGGGGCCCCCGGAAGGCTACACCTTC. It translates to CASRGPPEGYTF.

Remarks on this clone: A read error may produce the germline difference seen at one junction end. The chain recombines TRBV7-9 with TRBJ2-5; 8 nucleotides agree with TRBD2. The DNA end is a closer match to TRBJ2-7, so the J assignment may be wrong. The CDR3 runs 15 residues. Per germline, CDR1 SEHNR and CDR2 FQNEAQ (reference sequence). CDR3 loop: CSSSLPNGRGVEQYF. CDR3 coding DNA: TGTTCCAGCAGCTTACCCAACGGGAGGGGTGTCGAGCAGTACTTC.

The gene calls are TRBV5-8 and TRBJ1-2, with 8 bases that match TRBD1. There are 16 residues in the CDR3. Germline V gene sequence: CDR1 SGHTS, CDR2 YDEGEE. V lost 5 bases, J lost 0 bases, and 9 bases stayed unmatched. For the CDR3, the DNA is TGTGCCAGCAGACTTGCAGGGGGCCTAGCTAACTATGGCTACACCTTC. It codes for CASRLAGGLANYGYTF.

On this clone: One junction end does not reproduce the germline sequence, and a read error may be involved. The genes are TRBV5-1 and TRBJ1-2; D is uncertain. CDR1 and CDR2 from the germline V gene are SGHRS and YFSETQ. This CDR3 has 13 amino acids. CDR3 nucleotide sequence: TGCGCCAGCAGTTTGGACGTTAGCTATGGCTACACCTTC. Protein sequence: CASSLDVSYGYTF.

This rearrangement joins TRBV7-2 to TRBJ2-7; 9 nucleotides line up with TRBD2. Germline V gene lookup returns CDR1 SGHTA and CDR2 FQGNSA. With 4 bases clipped from V and 2 bases from J, the junction kept 6 bases outside the gene matches. The CDR3 covers 15 residues. As DNA, the CDR3 is TGTGCCAGCAGCTACCAGACTAGCGGTGCCTACGAGCAGTACTTC. Its translation is CASSYQTSGAYEQYF.

The chain joins TRBV6-1 to TRBJ1-2, with a possible D match to TRBD1 (5 bases). Germline loops: CDR1 MNHNS, CDR2 SASEGT. V shed 1 base and J shed 8 bases, with 17 bases lying between them. The CDR3 has 15 residues. CDR3 sequence (DNA): TGTGCCAGCAGTGAAGGGGTAACAGGAGGGGAAGGCTACACCTTC. It encodes CASSEGVTGGEGYTF.